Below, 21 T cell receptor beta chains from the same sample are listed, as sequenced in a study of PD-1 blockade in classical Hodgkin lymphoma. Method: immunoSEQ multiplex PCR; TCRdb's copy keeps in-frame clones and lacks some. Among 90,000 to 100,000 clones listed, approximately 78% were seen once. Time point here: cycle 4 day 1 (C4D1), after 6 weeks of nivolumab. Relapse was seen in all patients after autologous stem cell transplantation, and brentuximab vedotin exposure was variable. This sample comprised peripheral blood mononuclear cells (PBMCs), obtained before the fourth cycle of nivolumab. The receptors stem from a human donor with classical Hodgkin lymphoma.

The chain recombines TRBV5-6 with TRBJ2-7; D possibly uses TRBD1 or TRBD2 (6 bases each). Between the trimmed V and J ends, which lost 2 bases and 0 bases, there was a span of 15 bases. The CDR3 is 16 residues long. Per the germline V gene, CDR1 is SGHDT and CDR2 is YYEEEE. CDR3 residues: CASSLVVWGASYEQYF. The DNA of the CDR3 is TGTGCCAGCAGCTTAGTTGTCTGGGGGGCCTCCTACGAGCAGTACTTC.

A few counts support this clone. Here the CDR3 reads CASSLGQGVYEQYF. The CDR3 bases are TGCGCCAGCAGCCTGGGACAGGGAGTTTACGAGCAGTACTTC. This chain connects TRBV4-3 to TRBJ2-7, with 9 nucleotides matching TRBD1. With V trimmed by 4 bases and J by 4 bases, 5 bases remained unmatched. The CDR3 has 14 amino acids. From germline, CDR1 is LGHNA and CDR2 YSLEER.

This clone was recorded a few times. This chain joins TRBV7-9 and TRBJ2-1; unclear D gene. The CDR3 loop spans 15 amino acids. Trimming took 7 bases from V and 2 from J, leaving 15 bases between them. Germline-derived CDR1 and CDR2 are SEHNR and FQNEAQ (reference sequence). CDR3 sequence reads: CASTTTAGAYNEQFF. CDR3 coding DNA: TGTGCCAGCACCACGACGGCAGGAGCCTACAATGAGCAGTTCTTC.

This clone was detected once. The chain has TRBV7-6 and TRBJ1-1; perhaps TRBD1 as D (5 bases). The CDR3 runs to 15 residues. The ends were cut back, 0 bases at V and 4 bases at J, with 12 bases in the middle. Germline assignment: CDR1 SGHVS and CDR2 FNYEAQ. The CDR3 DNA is TGTGCCAGCAGCTTAGCTGGGGTTGGGGGCACTGAAGCTTTCTTT. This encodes CASSLAGVGGTEAFF.

The CDR3 is CASSQDGRGVAGGQETQYF. The CDR3 DNA follows: TGTGCCAGCAGCCAAGATGGGAGAGGGGTAGCGGGGGGTCAAGAGACCCAGTACTTC. V gene TRBV4-2 combines with J gene TRBJ2-5; 10 nucleotides align to TRBD2. CDR1 LGHNA and CDR2 YNFKEQ come from the germline V gene. The V gene end was trimmed by 0 bases and the J gene end by 2 bases; junction bases not matched to a gene: 12. This CDR3 has 19 residues.

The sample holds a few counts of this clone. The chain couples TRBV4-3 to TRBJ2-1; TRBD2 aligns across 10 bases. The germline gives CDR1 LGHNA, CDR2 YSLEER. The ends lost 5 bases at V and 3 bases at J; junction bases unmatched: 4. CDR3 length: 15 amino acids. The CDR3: CASSYGLAVYNEQFF. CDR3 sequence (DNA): TGCGCCAGCAGCTATGGACTAGCGGTCTACAATGAGCAGTTCTTC.

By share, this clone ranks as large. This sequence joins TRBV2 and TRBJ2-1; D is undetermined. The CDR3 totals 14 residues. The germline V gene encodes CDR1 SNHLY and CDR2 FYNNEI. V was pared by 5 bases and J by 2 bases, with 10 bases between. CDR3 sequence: CASSSRPPYNEQFF. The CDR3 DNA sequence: TGTGCCAGCAGTAGCCGGCCCCCCTACAATGAGCAGTTCTTC.

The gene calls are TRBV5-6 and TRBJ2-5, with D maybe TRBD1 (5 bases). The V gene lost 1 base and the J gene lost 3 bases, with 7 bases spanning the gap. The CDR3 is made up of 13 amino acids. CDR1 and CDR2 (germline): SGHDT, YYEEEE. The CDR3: CASSLLGEETQYF. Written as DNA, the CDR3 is TGTGCCAGCAGCTTGCTAGGGGAAGAGACCCAGTACTTC.

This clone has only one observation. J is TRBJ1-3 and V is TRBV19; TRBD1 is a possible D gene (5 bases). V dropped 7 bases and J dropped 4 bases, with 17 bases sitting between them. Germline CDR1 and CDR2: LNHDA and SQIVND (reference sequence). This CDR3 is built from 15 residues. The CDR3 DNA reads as TGTGCCAGTACCTGGGGGGGTAAAAGGGGAAACACCATATATTTT. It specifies CASTWGGKRGNTIYF.

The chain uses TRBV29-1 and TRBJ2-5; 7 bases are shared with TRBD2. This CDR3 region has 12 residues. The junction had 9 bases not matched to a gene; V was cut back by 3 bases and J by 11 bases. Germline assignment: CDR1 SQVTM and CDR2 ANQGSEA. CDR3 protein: CSVDGRGGEQYF. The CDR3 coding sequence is TGCAGCGTTGATGGCCGCGGGGGAGAGCAGTACTTC.

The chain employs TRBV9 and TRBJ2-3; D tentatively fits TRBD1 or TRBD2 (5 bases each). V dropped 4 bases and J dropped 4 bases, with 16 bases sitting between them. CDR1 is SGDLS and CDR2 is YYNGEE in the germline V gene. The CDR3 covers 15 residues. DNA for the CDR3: TGTGCCAGCAGCAGAGGGGCGGGCCCGGCAGATACGCAGTATTTT. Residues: CASSRGAGPADTQYF.

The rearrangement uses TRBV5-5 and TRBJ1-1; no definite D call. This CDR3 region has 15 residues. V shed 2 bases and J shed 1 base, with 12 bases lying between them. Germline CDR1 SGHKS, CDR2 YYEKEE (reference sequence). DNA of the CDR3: TGTGCCAGCAGCTTCGGAGGAGGGAGGAACACTGAAGCTTTCTTT. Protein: CASSFGGGRNTEAFF.

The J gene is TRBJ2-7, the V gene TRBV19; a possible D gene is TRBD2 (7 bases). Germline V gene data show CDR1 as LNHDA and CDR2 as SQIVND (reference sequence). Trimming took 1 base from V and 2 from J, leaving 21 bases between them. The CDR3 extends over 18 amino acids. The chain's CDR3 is CASSIATGWTGGTYEQYF. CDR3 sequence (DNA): TGTGCCAGTAGTATAGCAACAGGGTGGACGGGAGGAACCTACGAGCAGTACTTC.

CDR3 DNA: TGTGCTAGTGGTTTGGGTGACAGGTTTCTTGCTGAAGCTTTCTTT. This gives the protein CASGLGDRFLAEAFF. The rearrangement joins TRBV12-5 to TRBJ1-1; maybe TRBD1 (6 bases). The V and J ends lost 1 base and 6 bases respectively, with 15 bases between them. Germline V lookup: CDR1 LGHNT, CDR2 FRNRAP. CDR3 length: 15 amino acids.

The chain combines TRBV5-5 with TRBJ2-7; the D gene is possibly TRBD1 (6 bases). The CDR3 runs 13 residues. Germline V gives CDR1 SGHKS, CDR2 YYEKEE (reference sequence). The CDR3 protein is CASSLSSRGTDIV. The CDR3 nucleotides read TGTGCCAGCAGCTTGTCGAGCAGGGGAACGGACATCGTC.

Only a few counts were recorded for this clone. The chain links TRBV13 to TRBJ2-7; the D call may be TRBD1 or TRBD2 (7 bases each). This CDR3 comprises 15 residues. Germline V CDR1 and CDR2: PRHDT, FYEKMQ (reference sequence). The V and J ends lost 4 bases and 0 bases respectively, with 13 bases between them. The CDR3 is CASSWEGQPSYEQYF. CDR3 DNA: TGTGCCAGCAGCTGGGAGGGACAGCCCTCCTACGAGCAGTACTTC.

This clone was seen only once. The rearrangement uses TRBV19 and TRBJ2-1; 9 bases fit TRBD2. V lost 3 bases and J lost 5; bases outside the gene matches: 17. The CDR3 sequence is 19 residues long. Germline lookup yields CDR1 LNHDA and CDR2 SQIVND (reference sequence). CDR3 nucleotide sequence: TGTGCCAGTAGTATGGCCCCCCCCCATTTAGCGGGAGCGAACAATGAGCAGTTCTTC. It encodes CASSMAPPHLAGANNEQFF.

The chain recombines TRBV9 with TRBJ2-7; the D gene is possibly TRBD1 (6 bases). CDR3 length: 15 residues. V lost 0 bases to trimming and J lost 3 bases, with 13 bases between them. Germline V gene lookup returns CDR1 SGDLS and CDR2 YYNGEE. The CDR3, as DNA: TGTGCCAGCAGCGTAGGGACAGCCAACTACTACGAGCAGTACTTC. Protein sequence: CASSVGTANYYEQYF.

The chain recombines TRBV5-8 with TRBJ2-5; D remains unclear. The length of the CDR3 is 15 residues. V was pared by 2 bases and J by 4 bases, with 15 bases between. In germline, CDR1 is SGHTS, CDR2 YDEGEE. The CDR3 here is CASSLRGRVGETQYF. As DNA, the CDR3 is TGTGCCAGCAGCTTACGAGGTCGCGTGGGAGAGACCCAGTACTTC.

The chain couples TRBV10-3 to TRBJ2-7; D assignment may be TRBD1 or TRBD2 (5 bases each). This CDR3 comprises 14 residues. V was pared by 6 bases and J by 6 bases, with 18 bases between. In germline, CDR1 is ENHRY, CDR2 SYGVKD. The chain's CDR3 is CAIRSRDPPTEQYF. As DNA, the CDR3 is TGTGCCATCAGGAGCCGGGACCCCCCCACCGAGCAGTACTTC.

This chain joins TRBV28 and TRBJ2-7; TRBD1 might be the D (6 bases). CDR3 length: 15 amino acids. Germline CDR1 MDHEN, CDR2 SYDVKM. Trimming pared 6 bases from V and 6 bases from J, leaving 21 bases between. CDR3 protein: CASRPSGTLAFEQYF. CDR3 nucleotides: TGTGCCAGCAGACCCTCCGGGACATTGGCCTTCGAGCAGTACTTC.